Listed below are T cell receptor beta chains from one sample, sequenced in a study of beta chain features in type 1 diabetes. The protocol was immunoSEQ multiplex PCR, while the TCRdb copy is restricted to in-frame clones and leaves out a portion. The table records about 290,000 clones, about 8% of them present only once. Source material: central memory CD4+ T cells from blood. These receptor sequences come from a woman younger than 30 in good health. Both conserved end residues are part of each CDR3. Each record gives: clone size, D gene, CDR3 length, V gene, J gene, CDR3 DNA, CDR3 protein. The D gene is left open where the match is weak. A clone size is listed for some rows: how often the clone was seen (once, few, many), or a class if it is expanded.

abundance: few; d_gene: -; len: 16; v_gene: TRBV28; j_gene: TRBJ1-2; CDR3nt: TGTGCCAGCAGTTCATCCGGGAGGGGCAGGCACTATGGCTACACCTTC; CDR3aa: CASSSSGRGRHYGYTF
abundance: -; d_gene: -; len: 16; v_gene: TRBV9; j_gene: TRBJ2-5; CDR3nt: TGTGCCAGCAGCGGGGACCCGGGGTTTGGTCGGGAGACCCAGTACTTC; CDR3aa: CASSGDPGFGRETQYF
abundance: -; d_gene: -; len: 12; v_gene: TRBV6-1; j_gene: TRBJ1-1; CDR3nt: TGTGCCAGCAGTGCTCTGACCACTGAAGCTTTCTTT; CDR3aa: CASSALTTEAFF
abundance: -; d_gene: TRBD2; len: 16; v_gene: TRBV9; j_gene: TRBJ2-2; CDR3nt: TGTGCCAGCAGCGTCACTAGCGGGAGTATGGCCGGGGAGCTGTTTTTT; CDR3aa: CASSVTSGSMAGELFF
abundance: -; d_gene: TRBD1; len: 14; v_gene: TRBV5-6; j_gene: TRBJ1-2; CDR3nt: TGTGCCAGCAGCCACCGGACAGGAAACTATGGCTACACCTTC; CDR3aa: CASSHRTGNYGYTF
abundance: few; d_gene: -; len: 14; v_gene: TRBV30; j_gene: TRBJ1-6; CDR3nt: TGTGCCTGGAGTGTAAGGGACGGAAATTCACCCCTCCACTTT; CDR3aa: CAWSVRDGNSPLHF
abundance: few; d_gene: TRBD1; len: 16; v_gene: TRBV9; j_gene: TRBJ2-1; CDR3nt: TGTGCCAGCAGCCCGAGAGGGGGGACAGGGGTAAATGAGCAGTTCTTC; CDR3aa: CASSPRGGTGVNEQFF
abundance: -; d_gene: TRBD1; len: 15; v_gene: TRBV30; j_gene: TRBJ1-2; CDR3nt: TGTGCCTGGAGTGTAGGTTCAGCAGGGGGCTATGGCTACACCTTC; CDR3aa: CAWSVGSAGGYGYTF
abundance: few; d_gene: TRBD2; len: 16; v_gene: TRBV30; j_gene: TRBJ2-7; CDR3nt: TGTGCCTGGAGTGTCTCTCGGACTAGCGGGAGCCACGAGCAGTACTTC; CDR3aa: CAWSVSRTSGSHEQYF
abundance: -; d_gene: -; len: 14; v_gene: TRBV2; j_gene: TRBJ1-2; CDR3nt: TGTGCCAGCAGCTTAGGGCCCGCTAACTATGGCTACACCTTC; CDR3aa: CASSLGPANYGYTF
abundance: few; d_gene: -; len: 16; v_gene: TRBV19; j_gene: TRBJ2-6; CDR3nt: TGTGCCAGTAGTCCGGAAGGAGCCCCTGGGGCCAACGTCCTGACTTTC; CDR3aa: CASSPEGAPGANVLTF
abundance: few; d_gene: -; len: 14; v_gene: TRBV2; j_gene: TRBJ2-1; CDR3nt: TGTGCCAGCAGTGAGCAGGGCGAGTATTATGAGCAGTTCTTC; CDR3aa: CASSEQGEYYEQFF
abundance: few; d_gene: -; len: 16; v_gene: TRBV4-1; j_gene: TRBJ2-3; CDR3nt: TGCGCCAGCAGCCAACTATACTCCTTTAGCACAGATACGCAGTATTTT; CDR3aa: CASSQLYSFSTDTQYF
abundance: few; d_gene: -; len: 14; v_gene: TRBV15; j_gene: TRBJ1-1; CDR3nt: TGTGCCACCAGCCAAGACCCCATGAACACTGAAGCTTTCTTT; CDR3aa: CATSQDPMNTEAFF
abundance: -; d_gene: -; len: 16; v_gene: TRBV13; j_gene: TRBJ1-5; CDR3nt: TGTGCCAGCAGTGAAGAAGGGGGGCCTAGCAATCAGCCCCAGCATTTT; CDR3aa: CASSEEGGPSNQPQHF
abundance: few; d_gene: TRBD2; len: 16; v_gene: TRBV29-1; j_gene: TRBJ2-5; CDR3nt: TGCAGCGTCGCAAAGGGACTAGCGGGAGGGGAGGAGACCCAGTACTTC; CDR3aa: CSVAKGLAGGEETQYF
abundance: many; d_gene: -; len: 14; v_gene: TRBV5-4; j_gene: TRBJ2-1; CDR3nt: TGTGCCAGCAGCACGTTAGCGAAAAACAATGAGCAGTTCTTC; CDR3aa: CASSTLAKNNEQFF
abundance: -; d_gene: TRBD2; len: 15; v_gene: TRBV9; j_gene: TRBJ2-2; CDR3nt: TGTGCCAGCAGCGCCAGCGGGGGGAACACCGGGGAGCTGTTTTTT; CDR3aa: CASSASGGNTGELFF
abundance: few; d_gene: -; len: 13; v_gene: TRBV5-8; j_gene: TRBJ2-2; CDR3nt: TGTGCCAGCAGACGAGGACCCACCGGGGAGCTGTTTTTT; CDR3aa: CASRRGPTGELFF
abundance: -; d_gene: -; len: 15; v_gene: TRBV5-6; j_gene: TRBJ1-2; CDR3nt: TGTGCCAGCAGCTTGGCAGACGGATGGGGCTATGGCTACACCTTC; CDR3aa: CASSLADGWGYGYTF
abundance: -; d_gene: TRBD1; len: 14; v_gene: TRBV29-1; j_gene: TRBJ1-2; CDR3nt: TGCAGCGTTGAAGACCAAGGACAGGGTTATGGCTACACCTTC; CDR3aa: CSVEDQGQGYGYTF
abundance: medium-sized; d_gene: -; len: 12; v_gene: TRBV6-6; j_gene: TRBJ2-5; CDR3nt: TGTGCCAGCAAATGGGGGGAGGAGACCCAGTACTTC; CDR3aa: CASKWGEETQYF
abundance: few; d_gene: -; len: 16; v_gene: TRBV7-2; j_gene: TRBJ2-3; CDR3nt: TGTGCCAGCAGCTGGGCTCCGCCCCCTAGCACAGATACGCAGTATTTT; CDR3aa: CASSWAPPPSTDTQYF
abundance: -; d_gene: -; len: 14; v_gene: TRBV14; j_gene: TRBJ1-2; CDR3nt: TGTGCCAGCAGCCCCCATAGGCAGAACTATGGCTACACCTTC; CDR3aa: CASSPHRQNYGYTF
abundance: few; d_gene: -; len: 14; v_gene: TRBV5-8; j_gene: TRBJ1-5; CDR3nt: TGTGCCAGCAACTCGAGGGGTGGTGCGGGGCCCCAGCATTTT; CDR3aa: CASNSRGGAGPQHF
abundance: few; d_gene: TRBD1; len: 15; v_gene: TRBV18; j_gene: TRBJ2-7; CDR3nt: TGTGCCAGCTCACGGGACAGGGCGCACTCCTACGAGCAGTACTTC; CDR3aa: CASSRDRAHSYEQYF
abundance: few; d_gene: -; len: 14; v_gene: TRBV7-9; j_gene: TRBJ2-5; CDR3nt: TGTGCCAGCAGCTTAGTCGTCGGCCAAGAGACCCAGTACTTC; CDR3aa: CASSLVVGQETQYF
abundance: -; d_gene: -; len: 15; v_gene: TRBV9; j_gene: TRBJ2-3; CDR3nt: TGTGCCAGCAGCTCGGACGCGGGCATCACAGATACGCAGTATTTT; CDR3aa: CASSSDAGITDTQYF
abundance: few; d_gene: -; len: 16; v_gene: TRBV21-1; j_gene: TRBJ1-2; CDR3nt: TGTGCCAGCAGCAACAAAACCTCGGACAGCTCGGCGTGCTACACCTTC; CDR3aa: CASSNKTSDSSACYTF